This entry lists 7 T cell receptor beta chains sequenced from one sample in a study of blood T cell repertoires in COVID-19. Only in-frame clones appear in the TCRdb table, and some are missing; sequencing was by immunoSEQ multiplex PCR. In the table there are a few hundred thousand clones, over 75% of which are singletons. The specimen was peripheral blood. The receptors were sampled from a human donor in a cohort sampled during active COVID-19.

The chain employs TRBV7-9 and TRBJ1-1; the match to TRBD1 covers 7 bases. Germline V gene data show CDR1 as SEHNR and CDR2 as FQNEAQ (reference sequence). The CDR3 has 14 residues. Trimming removed 1 base from V and 4 bases from J; junction bases left unmatched: 3. The CDR3 bases are TGTGCCAGCAGCTTAGAGGGACAGAGCACTGAAGCTTTCTTT. It is translated as CASSLEGQSTEAFF.

J is TRBJ1-5 and V is TRBV24-1; tentative D call: TRBD1 (5 bases). The V end was cut by 4 bases, the J end by 4 bases, with 13 bases between. CDR3 length: 15 residues. The germline CDR1 and CDR2 sequences are KGHDR and SFDVKD. CDR3 residues: CATSDGQRDNQPQHF. The DNA for the CDR3 is TGTGCCACCAGTGACGGACAAAGGGATAATCAGCCCCAGCATTTT.

The rearrangement links TRBV11-2 to TRBJ2-7, with a possible D match to TRBD1 (5 bases). V lost 2 bases and J lost 2, with 10 bases in between. The CDR3 runs to 14 residues. Germline CDR1 and CDR2: SGHAT and FQNNGV. This CDR3 is CASSLITGAYEQYF. The CDR3 nucleotides read TGTGCCAGCAGCTTAATCACAGGAGCCTACGAGCAGTACTTC.

This clone has at least ten counts. This rearrangement joins TRBV5-1 to TRBJ2-5; TRBD2 might be the D (6 bases). The V and J ends lost 4 bases and 7 bases respectively, with 17 bases between them. CDR1 and CDR2 from the germline V gene are SGHRS and YFSETQ. The CDR3 sequence is 14 residues long. The CDR3 spells CASSVDYGMGTQYF. The CDR3 nucleotides are TGCGCCAGCAGCGTGGACTACGGGATGGGGACCCAGTACTTC.

This clone was recorded once. The gene calls are TRBV28 and TRBJ2-2, with D possibly being TRBD2 (6 bases). Looked up from germline, CDR1 is MDHEN and CDR2 is SYDVKM. The CDR3 runs 15 residues. The V and J ends lost 4 bases and 4 bases respectively, with 13 bases between them. As DNA, the CDR3 is TGTGCCAGCAGTTGGGGAGGCTGGGGCACCGGGGAGCTGTTTTTT. Translated, it gives CASSWGGWGTGELFF. Filled out from reference TRBV28 and TRBJ2-2, the complete variable domain reads DVKVTQSSRYLVKRTGEKVFLECVQDMDHENMFWYRQDPGLGLRLIYFSYDVKMKEKGDIPEGYSVSREKKERFSLILESASTNQTSMYLCASSWGGWGTGELFFGEGSRLTVL.

V usage is TRBV2 and J usage is TRBJ1-6, with D uncertain. V was cut by 6 bases and J by 5 bases, with 11 bases left in between. This CDR3 comprises 14 residues. Germline CDR1 is SNHLY and CDR2 is FYNNEI. The CDR3 reads CASREGSNNSPLHF. The CDR3 bases are TGTGCCAGCAGGGAGGGAAGCAATAATTCACCCCTCCACTTT.

V usage is TRBV6-5 and J usage is TRBJ1-5, with D unclear. This CDR3 is 14 amino acids long. V was clipped by 4 bases and J by 3 bases, with 10 bases between them. Germline V CDR1 and CDR2: MNHEY, SVGAGI. In nucleotides, the CDR3 is TGTGCCAGCAGTTCCCGACAAGTCAATCAGCCCCAGCATTTT. Its protein is CASSSRQVNQPQHF.